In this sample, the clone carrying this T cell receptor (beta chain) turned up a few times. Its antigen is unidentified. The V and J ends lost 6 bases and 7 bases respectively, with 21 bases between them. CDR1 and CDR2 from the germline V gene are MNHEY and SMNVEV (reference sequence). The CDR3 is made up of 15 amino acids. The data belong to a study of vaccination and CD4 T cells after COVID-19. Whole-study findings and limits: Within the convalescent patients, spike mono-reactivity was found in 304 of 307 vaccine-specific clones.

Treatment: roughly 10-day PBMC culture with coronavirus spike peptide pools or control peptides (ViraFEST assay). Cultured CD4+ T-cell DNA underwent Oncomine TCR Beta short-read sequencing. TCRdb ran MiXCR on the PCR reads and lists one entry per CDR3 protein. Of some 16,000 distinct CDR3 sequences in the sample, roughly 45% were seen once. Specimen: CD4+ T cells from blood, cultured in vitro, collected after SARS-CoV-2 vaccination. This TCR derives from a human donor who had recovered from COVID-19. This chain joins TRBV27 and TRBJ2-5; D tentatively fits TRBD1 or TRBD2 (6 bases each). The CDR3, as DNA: TGTGCCAGCAGCCCCCCCGGGGGCATGATAGGGACCCAGTACTTC. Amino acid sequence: CASSPPGGMIGTQYF.